These T cell receptor beta chains were read from a single sample in a study of cytomegalovirus exposure and HLA in healthy donors. Sequenced by immunoSEQ multiplex PCR; TCRdb stores in-frame clones only, minus some. The repertoire consists of approximately 120,000 clones, with around four fifths occurring once and the leading ten covering less than 9.5%. The sequenced material came from PBMCs. The receptors derive from a woman in her forties or fifties in good health and CMV-seropositive. Both conserved end residues are part of each CDR3. A D gene is named only where the DNA matches it firmly. The size field is filled for only some rows; it gives once, few, many or a size class.

cdr3_nt,cdr3_aa,d_call,cdr3_length,v_call,j_call,clone_size
TGTGCCAGCAACCAAGGGGGGAACACTGAAGCTTTCTTT,CASNQGGNTEAFF,.,13,TRBV7-9,TRBJ1-1,.
TGTGCCAGCAGCGTAGGAGGAGGGCAGGGAATTGGAGAGACCCAGTACTTC,CASSVGGGQGIGETQYF,.,17,TRBV9,TRBJ2-5,.
TGTGCCAGCAGCCAGACAGGGGGGGAGACCCAGTACTTC,CASSQTGGETQYF,TRBD1,13,TRBV7-9,TRBJ2-5,.
TGTGCCAGCAGCCAAGGGACAGGGGACTACGAGCAGTACTTC,CASSQGTGDYEQYF,TRBD1,14,TRBV14,TRBJ2-7,.
TGTGCCATCCAGGGTGGTCGTACAGAGACCCAGTACTTC,CAIQGGRTETQYF,.,13,TRBV2,TRBJ2-5,few
TGTGCCAGCAGCTTACTAGGTGGAGGGTACAATGAGCAGTTCTTC,CASSLLGGGYNEQFF,.,15,TRBV11-3,TRBJ2-1,.
TGTGCCAGCGCAGGGGCGACATATACGCAGTATTTT,CASAGATYTQYF,.,12,TRBV7-2,TRBJ2-3,.
TGTGCCAGCAGCCAAGCTAGCGGCTCCTACGAGCAGTACTTC,CASSQASGSYEQYF,TRBD2,14,TRBV4-2,TRBJ2-7,.
TGTGCCAGCAGCTTAGGAGGGTACGATACGCAGTATTTT,CASSLGGYDTQYF,.,13,TRBV7-2,TRBJ2-3,.
TGCGCCAGCAGCCAATCGATGGGGGGGAAATACAATGAGCAGTTCTTC,CASSQSMGGKYNEQFF,TRBD2,16,TRBV4-3,TRBJ2-1,.
TGTGCCAGCAGCTTAGTAGCGGCGGGCCCTTGGGAGACCCAGTACTTC,CASSLVAAGPWETQYF,.,16,TRBV7-2,TRBJ2-5,few
TGCGCCAGCAGTGGAGGGACAGTCGAATCCTACGAGCAGTACTTC,CASSGGTVESYEQYF,.,15,TRBV23-1,TRBJ2-7,few
TGTGCCAGCAGCGCCTCGGGGAGGGTCACTGAAGCTTTCTTT,CASSASGRVTEAFF,.,14,TRBV7-2,TRBJ1-1,once
TGTGCCAGCAGCTTGAGCAATGGAGAGCAGTACTTC,CASSLSNGEQYF,.,12,TRBV7-9,TRBJ2-5,once
TGCGCCAGCACCCAAACCCCGAGCTCCGTCTCTGGAAACACCATATATTTT,CASTQTPSSVSGNTIYF,.,17,TRBV5-1,TRBJ1-3,.
TGTGCCAGTAGTAGCGGCAGATCCTACGAGCAGTACTTC,CASSSGRSYEQYF,.,13,TRBV19,TRBJ2-7,.
TGTGCCAGCAGTCGAGCCGCTTCCTACAATGAGCAGTTCTTC,CASSRAASYNEQFF,.,14,TRBV6-5,TRBJ2-1,.
TGTGCCAGCAGTTATGAAGGGGGGAACACTGAAGCTTTCTTT,CASSYEGGNTEAFF,.,14,TRBV6-6,TRBJ1-1,.
TGTGCCAGTAGTATGACGATCGGGGACACTGAAGCTTTCTTT,CASSMTIGDTEAFF,.,14,TRBV19,TRBJ1-1,.
TGCGCCAGCAGCCAAGATGGAAAAGGATTAAGCGGGGCGTCTCGCAATGAGCAGTTCTTC,CASSQDGKGLSGASRNEQFF,TRBD2,20,TRBV4-1,TRBJ2-1,.
TGTGCCAGTAGTATGTTTGTGGGACACTCCAGATTATTACGGAGTTATGGCTACACCTTC,CASSMFVGHSRLLRSYGYTF,.,20,TRBV19,TRBJ1-2,.
TGCGCCAGCAGTCAGCCCCCATGGACAGGGATCGAGCAGTACTTC,CASSQPPWTGIEQYF,TRBD1,15,TRBV23-1,TRBJ2-7,.
TGTGCCAGCGCCCCGACAGGGAGCTCCTACGAGCAGTACTTC,CASAPTGSSYEQYF,TRBD1,14,TRBV27,TRBJ2-7,few
TGTGCCAGCAGCCAACAAGAAGTCCGCTCTGGGGCCAACGTCCTGACTTTC,CASSQQEVRSGANVLTF,.,17,TRBV7-3,TRBJ2-6,.
TGTGCCAGCAGCTCAACTGTGTTCTACACCTTC,CASSSTVFYTF,.,11,TRBV7-9,TRBJ1-2,.
TGTGCCAGCAGTTACCCGGGACTGTACTCTGGGGCCAACGTCCTGACTTTC,CASSYPGLYSGANVLTF,.,17,TRBV6-7,TRBJ2-6,once
TGTGCCAGCAGCCGGACAGGCAGTAATTCACCCCTCCACTTT,CASSRTGSNSPLHF,TRBD1,14,TRBV5-5,TRBJ1-6,.
TGTGCCAGTAGCTCCCCCGGGACAGACGACAATCAGCCCCAGCATTTT,CASSSPGTDDNQPQHF,TRBD1,16,TRBV19,TRBJ1-5,few
TGTGCCAGCAGCCAAGGGGGCAGCTACTATGGCTACACCTTC,CASSQGGSYYGYTF,.,14,TRBV4-2,TRBJ1-2,.
TGCGCCAGCAGCAAGGGGCAGGTTGATGAAAAACTGTTTTTT,CASSKGQVDEKLFF,.,14,TRBV5-1,TRBJ1-4,few
TGCGCCAGCAGCCAAGTGTATAGCAATCAGCCCCAGCATTTT,CASSQVYSNQPQHF,.,14,TRBV4-3,TRBJ1-5,.
TGCGCCAGCAGCTTGGAAGGGGGCAAATTATACGAGCAGTACTTC,CASSLEGGKLYEQYF,TRBD1,15,TRBV5-1,TRBJ2-7,.
TGTGCCAGCAGCTTAGGGTTGACTAGCGGCTCCCAAGAGACCCAGTACTTC,CASSLGLTSGSQETQYF,TRBD2,17,TRBV11-2,TRBJ2-5,.
TGTGCCAGCAGCCGGACAGGGCAAGACGAGCAGTACTTC,CASSRTGQDEQYF,TRBD1,13,TRBV14,TRBJ2-7,.
TGTGCCAGCAGCTCCGGCGGGTTAACTAACTATGGCTACACCTTC,CASSSGGLTNYGYTF,.,15,TRBV7-2,TRBJ1-2,.
TGTGCCAGCACCCTGGGGACTAGCGGGCTGAATGAGCAGTTCTTC,CASTLGTSGLNEQFF,TRBD2,15,TRBV11-2,TRBJ2-1,few
TGTGCCAGCAGCGCGGCCCTGGGAGAAGGGAATGAGCAGTTCTTC,CASSAALGEGNEQFF,.,15,TRBV9,TRBJ2-1,once
TGTGCCAGCAGCAACCGAGGCAGGGCTTCTGGAAACACCATATATTTT,CASSNRGRASGNTIYF,.,16,TRBV5-5,TRBJ1-3,.
TGCAGCGTTGTACTAGCGGGACGCTACGAGCAGTACTTC,CSVVLAGRYEQYF,TRBD2,13,TRBV29-1,TRBJ2-7,.
TGTGCCAGCAGTTCGAGGAGCTCCTATAATTCACCCCTCCACTTT,CASSSRSSYNSPLHF,.,15,TRBV6-6,TRBJ1-6,once
TGTGCCAGCGCCGTCGGCAGGCCCCCAGATACGCAGTATTTT,CASAVGRPPDTQYF,.,14,TRBV7-2,TRBJ2-3,.
TGTGCCATCAGTGACCGGGGTTGGGGCACAGATACGCAGTATTTT,CAISDRGWGTDTQYF,.,15,TRBV10-3,TRBJ2-3,once
TGTGCCAGCAGCTTGAGAGGGAGAGTAGCGGGGTTCCAAGAGACCCAGTACTTC,CASSLRGRVAGFQETQYF,TRBD2,18,TRBV9,TRBJ2-5,few
TGTGCCAGCAGCTTAATTCGAGTAACCGGGGAGCTGTTTTTT,CASSLIRVTGELFF,.,14,TRBV11-2,TRBJ2-2,.
TGTGCCAGCAATCGCCCCCAGGGATTAGGATATGGCTACACCTTC,CASNRPQGLGYGYTF,.,15,TRBV2,TRBJ1-2,.
TGTGCCAGCATTGGGGCCCAGGGGGCGGTCGGGGAGCTGTTTTTT,CASIGAQGAVGELFF,TRBD1,15,TRBV2,TRBJ2-2,.